This entry features one TCR beta chain sequence. The data derive from a study of blood T cell repertoires in COVID-19. Here immunoSEQ multiplex PCR was the method, and the copy in TCRdb shows in-frame clones only, minus some. The top ten hold more than 5.5% of the sample, which has about 82,000 clones, roughly 78% seen once. The CDR3 contains 11 residues. The germline V gene has CDR1 SGHDT and CDR2 YYEEEE. With 10 bases removed from V and 4 bases from J, the gap between germline ends came to 11 bases. The TCR originated in a man between 45 and 60 years old with active or convalescent COVID-19. V is TRBV5-6 and J is TRBJ1-1, with a possible D match to TRBD1 (5 bases). The sample comprised peripheral blood. The CDR3 protein is CASRGGTEAFF. For the CDR3, the DNA is TGTGCCTCAAGGGGCGGCACTGAAGCTTTCTTT. Using reference TRBV5-6 and TRBJ1-1 for the parts outside the CDR3, the full variable domain is DAGVTQSPTHLIKTRGQQVTLRCSPKSGHDTVSWYQQALGQGPQFIFQYYEEEERQRGNFPDRFSGHQFPNYSSELNVNALLLGDSALYLCASRGGTEAFFGQGTRLTVV.